These T cell receptor beta chains were read from a single sample in a study of blood T cell repertoires in COVID-19. Repertoires were generated with immunoSEQ multiplex PCR, while TCRdb's copy carries only in-frame clones and drops some. Of over 150,000 clones in the sample, almost 85% were seen once. The sample taken for sequencing was peripheral blood. The receptor set was obtained from a woman older than 75 with COVID-19, enrolled during active disease. The CDR3 runs from the conserved cysteine through the conserved F or W. A D gene is named only where the DNA matches it firmly. The size entry is marked missing in some rows and otherwise reads once, few, many or a size class.

d_gene,j_gene,abundance,v_gene,CDR3aa,CDR3nt
TRBD1,TRBJ2-3,-,TRBV5-4,CASSSGTDTDTQYF,TGTGCCAGCAGTTCCGGGACAGACACAGATACGCAGTATTTT
-,TRBJ1-6,-,TRBV30,CAWRKWEGSMDWSLHF,TGTGCCTGGAGGAAATGGGAGGGCAGCATGGATTGGTCCCTCCACTTT
TRBD2,TRBJ2-1,-,TRBV11-2,CASTGLAGRQFF,TGTGCCAGCACCGGACTAGCGGGGAGACAGTTCTTC
TRBD2,TRBJ2-2,-,TRBV30,CAWTPVSGRGTGELFF,TGTGCCTGGACCCCCGTTAGCGGGAGGGGAACCGGGGAGCTGTTTTTT
TRBD1,TRBJ2-2,once,TRBV4-1,CASSRSGGADTGELFF,TGCGCCAGCAGCCGGTCAGGGGGCGCAGACACCGGGGAGCTGTTTTTT
TRBD1,TRBJ1-6,-,TRBV7-9,CASRLTGGDSPLHF,TGTGCCAGCAGGTTGACAGGGGGTGATTCACCCCTCCACTTT
TRBD2,TRBJ2-1,once,TRBV9,CASSVDPTSGAYNEQFF,TGTGCCAGCAGCGTAGACCCTACTAGCGGTGCTTACAATGAGCAGTTCTTC
-,TRBJ1-4,-,TRBV19,CASSTSRATNEKLFF,TGTGCCAGTAGTACCTCAAGAGCAACTAATGAAAAACTGTTTTTT
-,TRBJ1-2,-,TRBV28,CASSSTVNYGYTF,TGTGCCAGCAGTTCGACAGTAAACTATGGCTACACCTTC
TRBD1,TRBJ2-2,-,TRBV19,CASKWTGPNTGELFF,TGTGCCAGTAAGTGGACAGGACCGAACACCGGGGAGCTGTTTTTT
TRBD1,TRBJ1-2,-,TRBV19,CATYLPGQAFYGYTF,TGTGCCACCTACCTTCCGGGACAGGCATTCTATGGCTACACCTTC
-,TRBJ1-2,-,TRBV6-7,CASTRNGYTF,TGTGCCAGCACCAGGAATGGCTACACCTTC
-,TRBJ2-2,-,TRBV5-1,CASSQLQGPGELFF,TGCGCCAGCAGCCAATTACAGGGTCCCGGGGAGCTGTTTTTT
TRBD2,TRBJ2-3,-,TRBV9,CASSVDRGGGLSTDTQYF,TGTGCCAGCAGCGTAGATCGCGGGGGGGGACTTAGCACAGATACGCAGTATTTT
TRBD2,TRBJ2-7,-,TRBV18,CASSPTSGTVYEQYF,TGTGCCAGCTCACCAACTAGCGGGACGGTTTACGAGCAGTACTTC
TRBD1,TRBJ1-6,-,TRBV6-2/TRBV6-3,CASSPEQGRNNSPLHF,TGTGCCAGCAGCCCAGAACAGGGGCGGAATAATTCACCCCTCCACTTT
-,TRBJ2-5,-,TRBV5-1,CASSQTPGETQYF,TGCGCCAGCAGCCAAACTCCCGGGGAGACCCAGTACTTC
TRBD1,TRBJ1-2,-,TRBV2,CASSSWPTGNYGYTF,TGTGCCAGCAGCTCCTGGCCGACAGGGAACTATGGCTACACCTTC
-,TRBJ1-2,-,TRBV6-5,CASSYTGQYGYTF,TGTGCCAGCAGTTACACTGGACAGTATGGCTACACCTTC
TRBD2,TRBJ2-7,-,TRBV11-2,CASSLIRGGYYEQYF,TGTGCCAGCAGCTTAATACGGGGGGGTTACTACGAGCAGTACTTC
TRBD1,TRBJ1-2,-,TRBV6-6,CASSPQGDDYGYTF,TGTGCCAGCAGTCCTCAGGGGGACGACTATGGCTACACCTTC
TRBD2,TRBJ2-5,-,TRBV15,CATSSSGGAGETQYF,TGTGCCACCAGCAGCAGCGGGGGGGCCGGGGAGACCCAGTACTTC
TRBD2,TRBJ2-3,once,TRBV27,CASLGVGREGRYTQYF,TGTGCCAGCTTGGGGGTGGGGCGGGAGGGCCGTTATACGCAGTATTTT
TRBD2,TRBJ2-5,-,TRBV10-3,CAISEGSGLARETQYF,TGTGCCATCAGTGAGGGTTCGGGACTAGCTCGCGAGACCCAGTACTTC
-,TRBJ1-5,-,TRBV28,CASSRDNSNQPQHF,TGTGCCAGCAGCCGGGACAACAGCAATCAGCCCCAGCATTTT
-,TRBJ1-4,-,TRBV6-5,CASSYAARREKLFF,TGTGCCAGCAGTTACGCGGCTAGAAGAGAAAAACTGTTTTTT
TRBD2,TRBJ2-7,-,TRBV27,CASSPTRQLAGGTYEQYF,TGTGCCAGCAGTCCGACACGCCAACTAGCGGGGGGCACCTACGAGCAGTACTTC
TRBD2,TRBJ2-7,-,TRBV11-2,CASSSEAGGEQYF,TGTGCCAGCAGCTCAGAGGCGGGGGGGGAGCAGTACTTC
-,TRBJ1-6,-,TRBV5-6,CATRRRGSSYNSPLHF,TGTGCCACACGGAGGCGGGGTAGCTCCTATAATTCACCCCTCCACTTT
-,TRBJ2-2,-,TRBV2,CASVKGGGYTGELFF,TGTGCCAGCGTTAAGGGAGGGGGATACACCGGGGAGCTGTTTTTT
TRBD1,TRBJ1-5,-,TRBV10-3,CAISESGQGNQPQHF,TGTGCCATCAGTGAGTCTGGACAGGGGAATCAGCCCCAGCATTTT
TRBD2,TRBJ2-3,once,TRBV2,CASTGRRGGRDTQYF,TGTGCCAGCACCGGAAGGCGGGGGGGCAGGGATACGCAGTATTTT
TRBD1,TRBJ1-2,-,TRBV29-1,CSVGAGQGTYGYTF,TGCAGCGTTGGGGCGGGACAGGGAACTTATGGCTACACCTTC
-,TRBJ2-1,-,TRBV12-3/TRBV12-4,CASSFERNEQFF,TGTGCCAGCAGTTTTGAGCGCAATGAGCAGTTCTTC
TRBD1,TRBJ1-5,-,TRBV28,CASSSQGQGAQPQHF,TGTGCCAGCAGTTCCCAAGGACAGGGAGCTCAGCCCCAGCATTTT
-,TRBJ2-7,-,TRBV12-3/TRBV12-4,CASSPMAPQVQYF,TGTGCCAGCAGCCCTATGGCCCCCCAGGTGCAGTACTTC
TRBD1,TRBJ2-2,-,TRBV10-1,CASPDWGQVNTGELFF,TGCGCCAGCCCCGATTGGGGACAGGTGAACACCGGGGAGCTGTTTTTT
TRBD1,TRBJ2-5,-,TRBV19,CASRTGTGGRETQYF,TGTGCCAGTAGAACCGGGACAGGGGGCCGTGAGACCCAGTACTTC
-,TRBJ1-5,-,TRBV19,CASSIGVSPQHF,TGTGCCAGTAGTATTGGAGTGTCGCCCCAGCATTTT
TRBD1,TRBJ2-5,-,TRBV5-4,CASSLPGTGTQETQYF,TGTGCCAGCAGCTTGCCCGGGACAGGGACCCAAGAGACCCAGTACTTC
-,TRBJ2-5,-,TRBV27,CASSPYAQAANRETQYF,TGTGCCAGCAGCCCTTATGCCCAGGCAGCTAACCGAGAGACCCAGTACTTC
TRBD1,TRBJ2-7,-,TRBV5-4,CASSFQDRFSYEQYF,TGTGCCAGCAGCTTCCAGGACAGGTTCTCCTACGAGCAGTACTTC
-,TRBJ2-7,-,TRBV2,CATLVGVEQYF,TGTGCCACCCTAGTGGGAGTAGAGCAGTACTTC
TRBD2,TRBJ2-7,-,TRBV4-1,CASSLNSGGGGEQYF,TGCGCCAGCAGCCTAAATAGCGGGGGTGGAGGCGAGCAGTACTTC
-,TRBJ2-1,-,TRBV18,CASSPLAGEIFYNEQFF,TGTGCCAGCTCACCACTTGCGGGCGAAATTTTCTACAATGAGCAGTTCTTC
TRBD2,TRBJ2-7,-,TRBV5-1,CASSPHLAGGPEQYF,TGCGCCAGTTCTCCTCATCTAGCGGGAGGCCCCGAGCAGTACTTC
TRBD2,TRBJ2-5,-,TRBV5-6,CASSGLGLEETQYF,TGTGCCAGCAGCGGCTTGGGACTAGAAGAGACCCAGTACTTC
TRBD2,TRBJ2-5,-,TRBV3-1/TRBV3-2,CASSQDPRGGGATETQYF,TGTGCCAGCAGCCAAGACCCTCGGGGCGGGGGGGCCACTGAGACCCAGTACTTC
TRBD1,TRBJ1-6,-,TRBV7-2,CASSLGARGRSPLHF,TGTGCCAGCAGCTTAGGTGCCAGGGGGCGTTCACCCCTCCACTTT
-,TRBJ1-5,few,TRBV28,CASEQGQPQHF,TGTGCCAGTGAACAGGGCCAGCCCCAGCATTTT
-,TRBJ2-4,-,TRBV3-1/TRBV3-2,CASSQDRGIQYF,TGTGCCAGCAGCCAAGATCGGGGGATTCAGTACTTC
TRBD1,TRBJ1-2,-,TRBV4-1,CASSQDRDRDYGYTF,TGCGCCAGCAGCCAAGATAGGGACAGGGACTATGGCTACACCTTC
-,TRBJ2-4,-,TRBV13,CASSSRAAANIQYF,TGTGCCAGCAGCTCTAGGGCAGCGGCAAACATTCAGTACTTC
-,TRBJ1-3,-,TRBV3-1/TRBV3-2,CASSQQGTNTIYF,TGTGCCAGCAGCCAACAGGGGACAAACACCATATATTTT
TRBD2,TRBJ2-5,-,TRBV28,CASSSRLAGLMAQYF,TGTGCCAGCAGTTCGCGACTAGCGGGATTAATGGCCCAGTACTTC
TRBD2,TRBJ2-3,-,TRBV4-2,CASSQEARGARKDTQYF,TGTGCCAGCAGCCAAGAGGCGCGGGGGGCTCGGAAGGATACGCAGTATTTT
TRBD2,TRBJ2-1,-,TRBV24-1,CATSSSSGSLSEAIYNEQFF,TGTGCCACCAGCTCCTCTAGCGGGAGTTTATCCGAGGCCATTTACAATGAGCAGTTCTTC